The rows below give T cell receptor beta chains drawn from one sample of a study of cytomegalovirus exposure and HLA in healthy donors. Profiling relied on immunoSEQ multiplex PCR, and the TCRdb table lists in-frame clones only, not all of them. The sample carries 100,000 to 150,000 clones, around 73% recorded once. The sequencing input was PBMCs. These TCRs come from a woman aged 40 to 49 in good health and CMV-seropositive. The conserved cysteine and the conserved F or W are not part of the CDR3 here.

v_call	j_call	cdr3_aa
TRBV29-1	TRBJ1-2	SVAGSFGYT
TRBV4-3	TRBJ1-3	ASSQEATDSGNTIY
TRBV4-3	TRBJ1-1	ASSRDREGTEAF
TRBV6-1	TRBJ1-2	ASSLTRQGNYGYT
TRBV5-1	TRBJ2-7	ARSVGGGPSPSYEQY
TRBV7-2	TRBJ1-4	ASSLVGTENPNEKLF
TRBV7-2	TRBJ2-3	ASSLLYSPSTQY
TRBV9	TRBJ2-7	ASSVGTGTAYEQY
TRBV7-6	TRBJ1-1	ASSSWTELTEAF
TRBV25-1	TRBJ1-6	ASSDPIPEGDSPLH
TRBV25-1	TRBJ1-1	ASSDRYIAF
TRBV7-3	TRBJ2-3	ASSLAATSTDTQY
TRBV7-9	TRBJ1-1	ASSPRRTGPLPAF
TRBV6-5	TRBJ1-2	AGSRDRGSYGYT
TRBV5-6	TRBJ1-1	ASSFLTYNTEAF
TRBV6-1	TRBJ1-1	ASRTRSDTEAF
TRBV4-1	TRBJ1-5	ASSQDWGGLGQPQH
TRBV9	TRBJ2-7	ASSVGQGGGIEQY
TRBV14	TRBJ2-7	ASSQQGFSSYEQY
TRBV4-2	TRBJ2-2	ASSQRPQDPNGELF
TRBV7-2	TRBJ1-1	ASSSDRYKTEAF
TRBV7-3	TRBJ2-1	ASSPGTSGRDEQF